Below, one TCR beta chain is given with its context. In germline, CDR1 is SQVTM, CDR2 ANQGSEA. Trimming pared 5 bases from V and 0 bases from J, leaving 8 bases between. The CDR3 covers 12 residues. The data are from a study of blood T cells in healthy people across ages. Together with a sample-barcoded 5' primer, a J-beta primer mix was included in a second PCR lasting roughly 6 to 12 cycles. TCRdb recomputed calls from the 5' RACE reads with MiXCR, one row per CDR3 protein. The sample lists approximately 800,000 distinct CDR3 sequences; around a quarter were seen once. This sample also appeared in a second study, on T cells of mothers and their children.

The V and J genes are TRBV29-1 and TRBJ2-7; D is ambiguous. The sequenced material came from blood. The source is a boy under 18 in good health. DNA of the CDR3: TGCAGCGTTTCAAAGGGCTCCTACGAGCAGTACTTC. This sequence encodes CSVSKGSYEQYF.